A single TCR beta chain is shown here with its context. Original methodology: Because ImmunoSEQ provided only junction sequences with no quality scores, the filtering differed. Sequenced by immunoSEQ multiplex PCR; TCRdb stores in-frame clones only, minus some. D and trimming were read from the DNA, whereas the V and J calls and clone size are those reported in that table. The data contain about 490,000 clones, around 80% of them seen just once; the ten biggest clones take up more than 10%. This record belongs to a study of shared clonotypes between healthy human individuals. The overall study: Donor ages ranged 18 to 49 years: a couple of women, three men.

The CDR3 extends over 15 amino acids. Germline V gene data show CDR1 as LNHDA and CDR2 as SQIVND (reference sequence). V was clipped by 3 bases and J by 5 bases, with 14 bases between them. This TCR came from a middle-aged woman in good health. Some clones in this sample may be carry-over from other donors' samples. The chain carries TRBV19 and TRBJ2-1, with D tentatively TRBD1 (6 bases). The specimen sequenced was PBMCs. The CDR3 loop is CASSILQGSHNEQFF. CDR3 coding DNA: TGTGCCAGTAGTATCCTACAGGGAAGTCACAATGAGCAGTTCTTC.